Shown below are 20 T cell receptor beta chains from a single sample sequenced in a study of blood T cell repertoires in COVID-19 (TCRdb year 2020). Preparation of the library involved the immunoSEQ multiplex PCR assay. Here the immuneACCESS table is served through TCRdb, limited to in-frame sequences with V and J called. Missing clones are a known gap in these copies; in checked studies unresolved V genes cover under half, and the rest lacks a known reason. The sample data list 410,000 or so clones, and around nine tenths of these were observed just once. The ten largest clones take up about 1.6% of the sample. The sample was peripheral blood. Every receptor here comes from a woman between 40 and 55 years old with COVID-19, enrolled during active disease.

V and J are TRBV27 and TRBJ1-4; TRBD1 might be the D (5 bases). There are 14 residues in the CDR3. Germline CDR1 and CDR2: MNHEY and SMNVEV (reference sequence). V was pared by 4 bases and J by 8 bases, with 14 bases between. The CDR3 DNA is TGTGCCAGCAGTTCGGGGGGGAGGAAGGAAAAACTGTTTTTT. This translates into CASSSGGRKEKLFF.

The chain links TRBV29-1 to TRBJ2-3, with TRBD2 identical over 7 bases. The junction had 0 bases not matched to a gene; V was cut back by 5 bases and J by 1 base. This CDR3 comprises 12 residues. Germline V gene data show CDR1 as SQVTM and CDR2 as ANQGSEA. CDR3 amino acids: CSVLAGTDTQYF. DNA for the CDR3: TGCAGCGTTCTAGCGGGCACAGATACGCAGTATTTT.

The V and J genes are TRBV29-1 and TRBJ2-3; no firm D call. V dropped 7 bases and J dropped 2 bases, with 13 bases sitting between them. Germline V gene data show CDR1 as SQVTM and CDR2 as ANQGSEA. This CDR3 is 13 amino acids long. The CDR3 spells CSAPRTLTDTQYF. CDR3 sequence (DNA): TGCAGCGCCCCTAGAACACTCACAGATACGCAGTATTTT.

As to this clone: The same CDR3 arises from other DNA sequences in this sample as well. This chain connects TRBV5-1 to TRBJ1-2; 8 bases are shared with TRBD1. The CDR3 extends over 14 amino acids. J gave up 7 bases and V 3 bases, and 8 bases lay outside the gene matches. From germline, CDR1 is SGHRS and CDR2 YFSETQ. This CDR3 is CASSWAGQGSGYTF. CDR3 sequence (DNA): TGCGCCAGCAGCTGGGCTGGACAGGGCTCTGGCTACACCTTC.

The V and J genes are TRBV20-1 and TRBJ2-4; D unresolved. The germline V gene has CDR1 DFQATT and CDR2 SNEGSKA (reference sequence). V gave up 3 bases and J gave up 1 base, with 10 bases separating them. This CDR3 comprises 14 residues. CDR3 bases: TGCAGTGCTAGTCCCCCCGCGGCCAAAAACATTCAGTACTTC. Translated, it gives CSASPPAAKNIQYF.

This chain joins TRBV30 and TRBJ1-6, with 7 bases fitting TRBD1. Germline CDR1 GTSNPN, CDR2 SVGIG (reference sequence). The CDR3 extends over 14 amino acids. V shed 3 bases and J 5 bases; nucleotides not matched to a gene: 4. CDR3 DNA: TGTGCCTGGAGCCAGGACAGGAATAATTCACCCCTCCACTTT. Protein product: CAWSQDRNNSPLHF.

The genes are TRBV3-1 (or the pseudogene TRBV3-2) and TRBJ1-2; D may be TRBD1 (5 bases). Deletions cut 3 bases from V and 8 bases from J, with 16 bases between. The CDR3 sequence is 14 residues long. Germline CDR1 and CDR2: LGHDT and YNNKEL (reference sequence). This CDR3 is CASSQSLTGGGYTF. Here the CDR3 DNA reads TGTGCCAGCAGCCAGTCTCTTACAGGAGGGGGCTACACCTTC.

The rearrangement uses TRBV28 and TRBJ1-2, with 9 bases that match TRBD1. CDR1 and CDR2 (germline): MDHEN, SYDVKM. CDR3 length equals 17 residues. The ends lost 7 bases at V and 6 bases at J; junction bases unmatched: 18. The CDR3 DNA reads TGTGCCAGCACCCCCGGGACCTTGGGACAGGGAGGTCATGGCTACACCTTC. This encodes CASTPGTLGQGGHGYTF.

This clone came up a few times. The V call is TRBV12-3 or TRBV12-4, the J call TRBJ1-2, with a possible D match to TRBD1 (6 bases). The germline V and J ends were trimmed by 3 bases and 4 bases, with 9 bases remaining between them. The CDR3 runs 13 residues. The CDR3 DNA sequence: TGTGCCAGCAGTTTTACCAGGGGCTATGGCTACACCTTC. Protein: CASSFTRGYGYTF.

This clone was found once. The rearrangement links TRBV7-2 to TRBJ2-1; tentatively, D is TRBD2 (6 bases). Trimming took off 2 bases at V and 9 bases at J, with 11 bases between the two ends. The germline gives CDR1 SGHTA, CDR2 FQGNSA. CDR3 length: 13 residues. The CDR3 DNA follows: TGTGCCAGCAGCTTAACGGCCGGGGGTGAGCAGTTCTTC. This sequence encodes CASSLTAGGEQFF.

Points on this clone: A junction boundary mismatches the germline segment, possibly from a read error. Other DNA sequences in the sample encode the same CDR3. The gene calls are TRBV7-2 and TRBJ2-3; 11 bases fit TRBD2. Germline CDR1 is SGHTA and CDR2 is FQGNSA. The CDR3 runs to 14 residues. CDR3: CASSVAGGPDTQYF. The CDR3 DNA sequence: TGTGCCAGCAGCGTAGCGGGGGGGCCCGATACGCAGTATTTT.

This chain joins TRBV29-1 and TRBJ1-2; 7 bases map to TRBD1. The trim removed 7 bases at V and 6 bases at J, leaving 2 bases unmatched. The CDR3 is 10 residues long. Per germline, CDR1 SQVTM and CDR2 ANQGSEA. CDR3 protein: CSAQGDGYTF. CDR3 DNA: TGCAGCGCCCAGGGGGATGGCTACACCTTC.

This rearrangement joins TRBV30 to TRBJ2-1; TRBD2 aligns across 7 bases. J was trimmed by 4 bases and V by 5 bases; bases with no gene match: 11. Germline V gene data show CDR1 as GTSNPN and CDR2 as SVGIG (reference sequence). CDR3 size: 15 residues. CDR3 protein: CAWSKLRRGYNEQFF. CDR3 DNA sequence: TGTGCCTGGTCTAAGTTAAGGCGGGGGTACAATGAGCAGTTCTTC.

The chain carries TRBV3-1 (or the pseudogene TRBV3-2) and TRBJ1-2, with TRBD1 identical over 7 bases. Germline CDR1 reads LGHDT; CDR2 reads YNNKEL (reference sequence). V lost 5 bases and J lost 8; bases outside the gene matches: 8. The CDR3 length is 13 residues. This CDR3 is CASSLRQGEGYTF. CDR3 sequence (DNA): TGTGCCAGCAGCTTGAGACAGGGTGAGGGCTACACCTTC.

This chain joins TRBV4-2 and TRBJ1-1; 9 bases agree with TRBD1. This CDR3 contains 16 residues. CDR1 is LGHNA and CDR2 is YNFKEQ in the germline V gene. The trim removed 4 bases at V and 6 bases at J, leaving 12 bases unmatched. The CDR3 nucleotides are TGTGCCAGCAGCCGCACCGGGACAGGGCCCGGGGCTGAAGCTTTCTTT. Translating it yields CASSRTGTGPGAEAFF.

The chain couples TRBV18 to TRBJ1-3; D not resolved. Between the trimmed V and J ends, which lost 4 bases and 0 bases, there was a span of 10 bases. The CDR3 is made up of 15 amino acids. The germline CDR1 and CDR2 sequences are KGHSH and LQKENI. The CDR3 sequence is CASSRTRDSGNTIYF. CDR3 DNA sequence: TGTGCCAGCTCACGAACACGGGACTCTGGAAACACCATATATTTT.

The chain uses TRBV6-2 or TRBV6-3 and TRBJ1-1; TRBD1 agrees at 8 bases. After removal of 4 bases from V and 0 bases from J, the junction contained 4 bases not matched to a gene. The CDR3 sequence is 15 residues long. Germline CDR1 MNHEY, CDR2 SVGEGT. CDR3 sequence (DNA): TGTGCCAGCAGTTGGATCAGGGGGCTGAACACTGAAGCTTTCTTT. It encodes CASSWIRGLNTEAFF.

The J gene is TRBJ2-7, the V gene TRBV19, with 12 bases that match TRBD1. With V trimmed by 6 bases and J by 5 bases, 11 bases remained unmatched. CDR1 is LNHDA, CDR2 SQIVND, per germline (reference sequence). The CDR3 is made up of 16 amino acids. The CDR3 here is CASSQPGGTGGHEQYF. The CDR3 DNA sequence: TGTGCCAGTAGCCAGCCCGGAGGGACAGGGGGCCACGAGCAGTACTTC.

The rearrangement links TRBV7-9 to TRBJ1-1; 8 bases are shared with TRBD1. This CDR3 has 13 residues. The germline V gene has CDR1 SEHNR and CDR2 FQNEAQ (reference sequence). J gave up 11 bases and V 5 bases, and 10 bases lay outside the gene matches. The chain's CDR3 is CASSEGQGGKAFF. The CDR3 DNA reads as TGTGCCAGCAGCGAAGGACAGGGTGGGAAGGCTTTCTTT.

The chain recombines TRBV6-2 or TRBV6-3 with TRBJ2-3; D is perhaps TRBD1 (6 bases). Germline V lookup: CDR1 MNHEY, CDR2 SVGEGT. The CDR3 sequence is 15 residues long. The V and J ends lost 4 bases and 1 base respectively, with 12 bases between them. In DNA form, the CDR3 reads TGTGCCAGCAGTTCAAACAGGGCCGGCACAGATACGCAGTATTTT. Protein product: CASSSNRAGTDTQYF.